Below, 4 T cell receptor beta chains from the same sample are listed, as sequenced in a study of regulatory T cells in long-lasting Graves disease. The sample's time point: newly diagnosed GD, antithyroid drugs for less than 3 months. The TCR library was made from RNA that had been extracted from PBMCs in TRIzol. Building the TCR beta libraries relied on iRepertoire HTBI primers, and CDR3 regions underwent Arm-PCR. TCRdb reanalysed the multiplex PCR reads using MiXCR and keeps one entry per CDR3 protein. This sample has approximately 310,000 distinct CDR3 sequences, with over 15% found just once. Sample: peripheral blood mononuclear cells (PBMCs), taken at new diagnosis, from a patient treated with antithyroid drugs. The receptor set was obtained from a female donor with Graves disease.

At least ten counts were recorded for this clonotype. Here the CDR3 reads CASRARDRSYEQYF. In nucleotides, the CDR3 is TGTGCCAGCAGGGCCCGGGACAGGTCCTACGAGCAGTACTTC. J is TRBJ2-7 and V is TRBV28, with TRBD1 matching 8 bases. The CDR3 consists of 14 residues. The germline V gene encodes CDR1 MDHEN and CDR2 SYDVKM. Germline trimming cut 6 bases from V and 1 base from J; bases unmatched to any gene: 5.

This clonotype appeared many times. The chain combines TRBV11-1 with TRBJ2-3; 7 positions agree with TRBD2. The CDR3 consists of 16 residues. Germline trimming cut 1 base from V and 1 base from J; bases unmatched to any gene: 5. Germline V CDR1 and CDR2: SGHAT, FQDESV (reference sequence). This CDR3 reads CASSLGTRPGTDTQYF. The CDR3 nucleotides read TGTGCCAGCAGCTTAGGGACTAGGCCCGGCACAGATACGCAGTATTTT.

The rearrangement joins TRBV6-5 to TRBJ2-7, with D unresolved. V lost 0 bases and J lost 7, with 16 bases in between. The CDR3 has 15 amino acids. The germline V gene encodes CDR1 MNHEY and CDR2 SVGAGI. CDR3 bases: TGTGCCAGCAGTTACTCGAACAGCCTACCAGAAGAGCAGTACTTC. Residues: CASSYSNSLPEEQYF.

This clonotype was picked up many times. The rearrangement links TRBV18 to TRBJ2-7; D call uncertain. The CDR3 length is 12 residues. CDR1 and CDR2 (germline): KGHSH, LQKENI. V dropped 6 bases and J dropped 6 bases, with 12 bases sitting between them. The CDR3 loop is CASSSGPSEQYF. Written as DNA, the CDR3 is TGTGCCAGCTCCTCCGGGCCCTCCGAGCAGTACTTC.